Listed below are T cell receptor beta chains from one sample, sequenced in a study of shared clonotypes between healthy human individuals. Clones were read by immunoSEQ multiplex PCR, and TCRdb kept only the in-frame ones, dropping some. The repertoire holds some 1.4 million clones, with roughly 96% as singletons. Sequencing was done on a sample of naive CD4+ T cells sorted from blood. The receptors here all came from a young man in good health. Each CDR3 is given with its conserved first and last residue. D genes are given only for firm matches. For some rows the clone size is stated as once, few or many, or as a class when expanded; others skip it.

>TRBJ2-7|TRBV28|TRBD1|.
TGTGCCAGCAGTCAGGTGGCAGGGGGTCCCCACGAGCAGTACTTC
CASSQVAGGPHEQYF
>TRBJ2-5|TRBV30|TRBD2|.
TGTGCCAGTCGGACTAGCGGAGAGACCCAGTACTTC
CASRTSGETQYF
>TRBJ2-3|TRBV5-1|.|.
TGCGCCAGCAGAAACAGGGAGACCTACACAGATACGCAGTATTTT
CASRNRETYTDTQYF
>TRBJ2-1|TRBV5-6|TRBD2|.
TGTGCCAGCAGCTCATTGGGGGAGGGGAGCTCCTACAATGAGCAGTTCTTC
CASSSLGEGSSYNEQFF
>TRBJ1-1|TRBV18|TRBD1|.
TGTGCCAGCTCACCTTACAGGGGGATGAACACTGAAGCTTTCTTT
CASSPYRGMNTEAFF
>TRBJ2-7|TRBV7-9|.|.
TGTGCCAGCAGCATCTGGTCAATCGGGGAGCAGTACTTC
CASSIWSIGEQYF
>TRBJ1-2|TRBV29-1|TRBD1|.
TGCAGCGTTGAAGGGGGTCTGGGACAGGGTGTTGGCTACACCTTC
CSVEGGLGQGVGYTF
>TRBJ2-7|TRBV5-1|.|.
TGCGCCAGCAACCCGGACAGACCCTACGAGCAGTACTTC
CASNPDRPYEQYF
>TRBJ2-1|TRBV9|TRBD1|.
TGTGCCAGCAGCCCACCGGGACAGGGGAGGGGTAACAATGAGCAGTTCTTC
CASSPPGQGRGNNEQFF
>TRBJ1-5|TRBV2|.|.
TGTGCCAGCAGAACCAGGGGCAATCAGCCCCAGCATTTT
CASRTRGNQPQHF
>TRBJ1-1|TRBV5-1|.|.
TGCGCCAGCATGAGTAGGACCGGGGGCACTGAAGCTTTCTTT
CASMSRTGGTEAFF
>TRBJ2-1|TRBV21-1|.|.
TGTGCCAGCAGCACTAGCGGGAGAGGGGCTTACAATGAGCAGTTCTTC
CASSTSGRGAYNEQFF
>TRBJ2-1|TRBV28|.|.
TGTGCCAGCACCCGGAGACCCACCCTGGCAGTCAATGAGCAGTTCTTC
CASTRRPTLAVNEQFF
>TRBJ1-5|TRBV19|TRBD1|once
TGTGCCAGTAGTATAGATATAACAGGGGCGTCGTCGGCGCCCCAGCATTTT
CASSIDITGASSAPQHF
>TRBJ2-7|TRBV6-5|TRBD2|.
TGTGCCAGCAGTTACTCGATTCTAGCGGGAGCCGAGCAGTACTTC
CASSYSILAGAEQYF
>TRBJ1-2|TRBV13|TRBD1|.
TGTGCCAGCAGCCAATCCGACAGGGAAGGCGTCTACACCTTC
CASSQSDREGVYTF
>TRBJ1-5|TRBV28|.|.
TGTGCCAGCAGTTTATGGTGGTCGCCCCAGCATTTT
CASSLWWSPQHF
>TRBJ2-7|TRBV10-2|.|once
TGCGCCAGCAGTACCGACACGAAATTGACCTACGAGCAGTACTTC
CASSTDTKLTYEQYF
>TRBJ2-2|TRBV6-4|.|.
TGTGCCAGCAGTCCTCATCAGGGTAACACCGGGGAGCTGTTTTTT
CASSPHQGNTGELFF
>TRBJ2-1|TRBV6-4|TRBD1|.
TGTGCCAGCAGTGCGGTTATAGGGGGCAGCGAGCAGTTCTTC
CASSAVIGGSEQFF
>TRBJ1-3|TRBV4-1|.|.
TGCGCCAGCAGCCGAACAGACCAGAGCTCTGGAAACACCATATATTTT
CASSRTDQSSGNTIYF
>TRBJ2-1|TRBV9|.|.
TGTGCCAGCAGCGCAGCGGTTAGCTCCTACAATGAGCAGTTCTTC
CASSAAVSSYNEQFF
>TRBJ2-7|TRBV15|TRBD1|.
TGTGCCACCAGCAGACTCACCGGGACAGGGGAATACGAGCAGTACTTC
CATSRLTGTGEYEQYF
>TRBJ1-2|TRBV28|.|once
TGTGCCAGCAGTTTCCCTCTCGGGACACAGTATGGCTACACCTTC
CASSFPLGTQYGYTF
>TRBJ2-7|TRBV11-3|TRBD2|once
TGTGCCAGCAGCTTAGGTAGCGGGGACTACGTGGAGCAGTACTTC
CASSLGSGDYVEQYF
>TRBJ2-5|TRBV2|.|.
TGTGCCAGCAGTGAAGTGTTGACGGGAGAGACCCAGTACTTC
CASSEVLTGETQYF
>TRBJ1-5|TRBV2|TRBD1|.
TGTGCCAGCAGTCTGGCAGGGGGTAATCAGCCCCAGCATTTT
CASSLAGGNQPQHF
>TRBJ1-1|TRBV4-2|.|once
TGTGCCAGCAGCCAGAACACTGAAGCTTTCTTT
CASSQNTEAFF
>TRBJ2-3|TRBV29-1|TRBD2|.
TGCAGCGTTCGAGCGGGAGAGTTAGCAGATACGCAGTATTTT
CSVRAGELADTQYF
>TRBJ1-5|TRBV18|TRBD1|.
TGTGCCAGCTCAGCGGGACAGGGAGTTCAGCCCCAGCATTTT
CASSAGQGVQPQHF
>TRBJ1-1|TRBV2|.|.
TGTGCCAGCAGTGAAGTGGTTCGGGACTCCGAAGCTTTCTTT
CASSEVVRDSEAFF
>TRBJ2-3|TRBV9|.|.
TGTGCCAGCAGCGTATTAGCGTGGGGAAGCAGCACAGATACGCAGTATTTT
CASSVLAWGSSTDTQYF
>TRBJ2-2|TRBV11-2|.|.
TGTGCCAGCAGACATTATAAGGAGCACGGGGAGCTGTTTTTT
CASRHYKEHGELFF
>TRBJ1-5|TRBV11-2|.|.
TGTGCCAGCAGCTTAGGGACCTATAGCAATCAGCCCCAGCATTTT
CASSLGTYSNQPQHF
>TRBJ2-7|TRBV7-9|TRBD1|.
TGTGCCAGCAGCTTAGCTTCAACAGGGGGCCGACACTACGAGCAGTACTTC
CASSLASTGGRHYEQYF
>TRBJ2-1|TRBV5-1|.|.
TGCGCCAGCAGCTTGGATGGGGGAGCCTACAATGAGCAGTTCTTC
CASSLDGGAYNEQFF
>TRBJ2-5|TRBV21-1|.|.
TGTGCCAGCAGCAAAGAAGGACGGCAAGAGACCCAGTACTTC
CASSKEGRQETQYF
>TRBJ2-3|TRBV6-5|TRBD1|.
TGTGCCAGCAGTCAATGGACAGGGCTCACAGATACGCAGTATTTT
CASSQWTGLTDTQYF
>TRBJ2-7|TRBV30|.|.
TGTGCCTGGAGTTTAGGGAGCTACGAGCAGTACTTC
CAWSLGSYEQYF
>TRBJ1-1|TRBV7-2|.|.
TGTGCCAGCAGCGTCGACAGATTGAACACTGAAGCTTTCTTT
CASSVDRLNTEAFF
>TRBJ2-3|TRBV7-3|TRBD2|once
TGTGCCAGCAGCCCCGGGACTAGCGGGCGGGGTACGCAGTATTTT
CASSPGTSGRGTQYF
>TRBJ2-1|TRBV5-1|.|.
TGCGCCAGCAGCTTGGTCTTAACGGGAAACAATGAGCAGTTCTTC
CASSLVLTGNNEQFF
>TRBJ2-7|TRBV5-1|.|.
TGCGCCAGCAGCATAGCCGGGCGAAACTCCTACGAGCAGTACTTC
CASSIAGRNSYEQYF
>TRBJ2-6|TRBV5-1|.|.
TGCGCCAGCAGTGTCTCTGGGGCCAACGTCCTGACTTTC
CASSVSGANVLTF
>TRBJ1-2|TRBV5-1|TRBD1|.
TGCGCCAGCAGCTATGGGGGACAGGGCGGAGGTGGCTACACCTTC
CASSYGGQGGGGYTF